This entry lists 15 T cell receptor beta chains sequenced from one sample in a study of T cells after posttransplantation cyclophosphamide. Repertoires were generated with immunoSEQ multiplex PCR, while TCRdb's copy carries only in-frame clones and drops some. Found here are tens of thousands of clones, 80% to 95% of them singletons; the top ten hold 2.5% to 3%. Sample: PBMCs. All receptors derive from a woman aged 25 to 39 in good health and a related stem cell transplant donor.

The chain recombines TRBV18 with TRBJ2-3; the match to TRBD1 covers 10 bases. V was pared by 4 bases and J by 2 bases, with 6 bases of the junction left unmatched. CDR3 length: 16 amino acids. Germline V lookup: CDR1 KGHSH, CDR2 LQKENI. The CDR3 loop is CASSRSTGGSTDTQYF. For the CDR3, the DNA is TGTGCCAGCTCACGATCGACAGGGGGCTCCACAGATACGCAGTATTTT.

CDR3 DNA: TGTGCCAGCATGCTGTCGAGAGTGGGCTACACCTTC. Protein sequence: CASMLSRVGYTF. The chain carries TRBV28 and TRBJ1-2, with D unresolved. The CDR3 is made up of 12 amino acids. CDR1 is MDHEN, CDR2 SYDVKM, per germline. V was clipped by 7 bases and J by 8 bases, with 14 bases between them.

V and J are TRBV29-1 and TRBJ1-5, with a possible D match to TRBD1 (5 bases). Germline values: CDR1 SQVTM, CDR2 ANQGSEA. The CDR3 covers 14 residues. V lost 4 bases to trimming and J lost 6 bases, with 16 bases between them. The CDR3 DNA sequence: TGCAGCGTTGCAATGGGGGGGGGAGGTCAGCCCCAGCATTTT. Its translation is CSVAMGGGGQPQHF.

V and J are TRBV4-3 and TRBJ2-3; 7 nucleotides line up with TRBD1. The junction had 7 bases not matched to a gene; V was cut back by 3 bases and J by 1 base. This CDR3 comprises 16 residues. The germline V gene has CDR1 LGHNA and CDR2 YSLEER. The chain's CDR3 is CASSHQTGYGTDTQYF. The CDR3 DNA reads TGCGCCAGCAGCCACCAGACAGGGTACGGCACAGATACGCAGTATTTT.

The V and J genes are TRBV19 and TRBJ1-6, with D hard to call. The CDR3 has 12 amino acids. Germline assignment: CDR1 LNHDA and CDR2 SQIVND (reference sequence). The V gene lost 8 bases and the J gene lost 8 bases, with 10 bases spanning the gap. CDR3 residues: CASSSRDSPLHF. The DNA of the CDR3 is TGTGCCAGTTCTTCGAGGGATTCACCCCTCCACTTT.

The chain carries TRBV7-2 and TRBJ2-3; unclear D gene. The CDR3 runs 14 residues. CDR1 SGHTA and CDR2 FQGNSA come from the germline V gene. V shed 1 base and J shed 1 base, with 6 bases lying between them. The CDR3 nucleotides read TGTGCCAGCAGCTTAGTCGGTGGCACAGATACGCAGTATTTT. Translating it yields CASSLVGGTDTQYF. The complete variable domain, with remaining parts taken from reference TRBV7-2 and TRBJ2-3, reads GAGVSQSPSNKVTEKGKDVELRCDPISGHTALYWYRQSLGQGLEFLIYFQGNSAPDKSGLPSDRFSAERTGGSVSTLTIQRTQQEDSAVYLCASSLVGGTDTQYFGPGTRLTVL.

The chain couples TRBV4-2 to TRBJ2-3; 11 bases map to TRBD2. V was pared by 1 base and J by 0 bases, with 6 bases of the junction left unmatched. This CDR3 has 18 amino acids. Germline loops: CDR1 LGHNA, CDR2 YNFKEQ. DNA of the CDR3: TGTGCCAGCAGCCAAGGTGCGACTAGCGGGGTTAGCACAGATACGCAGTATTTT. It translates to CASSQGATSGVSTDTQYF.

This chain uses TRBV7-2 with TRBJ1-6; tentatively, D is TRBD1 (5 bases). Germline loops: CDR1 SGHTA, CDR2 FQGNSA. This CDR3 has 15 amino acids. V shed 5 bases and J shed 14 bases, with 22 bases lying between them. Here the CDR3 DNA reads TGTGCCAGCAGCCGTCCCCTCTCAGGGCCCTTCACCCTCCACTTT. Amino acid sequence: CASSRPLSGPFTLHF.

The rearrangement uses TRBV28 and TRBJ1-2; TRBD1 matches 8 bases. Losses at the gene ends were 2 bases for V and 5 bases for J; bases not matched to a gene: 4. CDR3 length: 14 amino acids. Germline CDR1 MDHEN, CDR2 SYDVKM. CDR3 amino acids: CASSLTDRVYGYTF. The CDR3 nucleotides are TGTGCCAGCAGTTTAACGGACAGGGTTTATGGCTACACCTTC.

The chain couples TRBV4-1 to TRBJ1-1; tentatively, D is TRBD1 (5 bases). Trimming pared 6 bases from V and 1 base from J, leaving 9 bases between. The CDR3 is 13 residues long. Germline V gene lookup returns CDR1 MGHRA and CDR2 YSYEKL. The CDR3: CASSLDRNTEAFF. Here the CDR3 DNA reads TGCGCCAGCAGTCTCGACAGGAACACTGAAGCTTTCTTT.

This chain joins TRBV19 and TRBJ2-7, with D possibly matching TRBD1 (6 bases). The V end was cut by 10 bases, the J end by 3 bases, with 10 bases between. Germline-derived CDR1 and CDR2 are LNHDA and SQIVND (reference sequence). CDR3 length: 11 amino acids. CDR3 sequence: CATSDSYEQYF. CDR3 in DNA: TGTGCCACCTCGGACAGCTACGAGCAGTACTTC. Full variable domain (outside the CDR3, taken from reference TRBV19 and TRBJ2-7): DGGITQSPKYLFRKEGQNVTLSCEQNLNHDAMYWYRQDPGQGLRLIYYSQIVNDFQKGDIAEGYSVSREKKESFPLTVTSAQKNPTAFYLCATSDSYEQYFGPGTRLTVT.

CDR3 region: CASSVGSSSGNTIYF. The CDR3 DNA sequence: TGTGCCAGCAGCGTAGGTTCCAGCTCTGGAAACACCATATATTTT. The rearrangement joins TRBV9 to TRBJ1-3; D gene ambiguous. The germline V and J ends were trimmed by 0 bases and 0 bases, with 7 bases remaining between them. Germline loops: CDR1 SGDLS, CDR2 YYNGEE. This CDR3 has 15 amino acids.

The genes are TRBV15 and TRBJ1-1; D gene uncertain. Trimming stripped 4 bases from V and 1 base from J, with 10 bases between. Germline CDR1 LNHNV, CDR2 YYDKDF (reference sequence). This CDR3 comprises 14 residues. CDR3 nucleotide sequence: TGTGCCACCAGCAAAGCCAGCGGGAACACTGAAGCTTTCTTT. Protein sequence: CATSKASGNTEAFF.

The J gene is TRBJ2-7, the V gene TRBV4-2; 10 bases line up with TRBD2. The CDR3 consists of 13 residues. The germline V gene encodes CDR1 LGHNA and CDR2 YNFKEQ. V shed 8 bases, J shed 4 bases, and the junction held 5 bases outside the gene matches. The CDR3 DNA sequence: TGTGCCAGCGGCCCGACTAGCGGGTACGAGCAGTACTTC. As protein: CASGPTSGYEQYF.

The table lists this clone with a count of one. The chain links TRBV4-3 to TRBJ1-4; D gene unclear. Germline V gene data show CDR1 as LGHNA and CDR2 as YSLEER. The V gene lost 0 bases and the J gene lost 8 bases, with 13 bases spanning the gap. The CDR3 is 15 residues long. The CDR3 reads CASSQDRLEEEKLFF. CDR3 DNA sequence: TGCGCCAGCAGCCAAGATCGGCTGGAGGAGGAAAAACTGTTTTTT.